This TCR beta chain was sequenced for a study of blood T cell repertoires in COVID-19. As for the study in general: Samples taken during acute and convalescent COVID-19 were collected in the United States, Italy and Spain. T cells, B-cell-depleted T cells, or PBMCs supplied cDNA or gDNA.

The CDR3 covers 14 residues. The ends were cut back, 7 bases at V and 9 bases at J, with 16 bases in the middle. Germline-derived CDR1 and CDR2 are LNHDA and SQIVND (reference sequence). In the original analysis: Reference gene primer amplification in the assay estimated nucleated cell counts. Clones were sequenced by immunoSEQ multiplex PCR, and TCRdb holds only the in-frame ones, with some missing. Clone size and the V and J calls come from that table; the DNA yielded D and trimming. The sample contains more than 45,000 clones, over 80% of which appear only once. This TCR was sampled from a man in his forties with acute or convalescent COVID-19. The chain carries TRBV19 and TRBJ1-6; D unresolved. Sequencing was carried out using peripheral blood. The CDR3 reads CASTQQQSFSPLHF. The CDR3, as DNA: TGTGCCAGTACCCAACAGCAATCCTTTTCACCCCTCCACTTT. Filled out from reference TRBV19 and TRBJ1-6, the complete variable domain reads DGGITQSPKYLFRKEGQNVTLSCEQNLNHDAMYWYRQDPGQGLRLIYYSQIVNDFQKGDIAEGYSVSREKKESFPLTVTSAQKNPTAFYLCASTQQQSFSPLHFGNGTRLTVT.